Listed below are T cell receptor beta chains from one sample, sequenced in a study of beta chain features in type 1 diabetes. Profiled with immunoSEQ multiplex PCR; TCRdb holds only in-frame clones, not every one. This table has almost 350,000 clones, approximately 9.9% appearing once. The sequenced sample was central memory CD4+ T cells from blood. The receptors were sampled from a man younger than 40 with type 1 diabetes. Each CDR3 is given with its conserved first and last residue. Each record gives: D gene, clone size, V gene, J gene, CDR3 protein, CDR3 DNA. A D gene is named only where the DNA matches it firmly. Clone size appears in some rows only: once, few, many, or a class for an expanded clone.

>TRBD1|few|TRBV18|TRBJ1-2
CASSPGQGVEGYTF
TGTGCCAGCTCACCGGGACAGGGTGTCGAGGGCTACACCTTC
>NA|NA|TRBV25-1|TRBJ2-7
CASFSEGHEQYF
TGTGCCAGTTTCTCGGAGGGGCACGAGCAGTACTTC
>NA|few|TRBV5-1|TRBJ2-6
CASSLEGDSGANVLTF
TGCGCCAGCAGCTTGGAAGGAGACTCTGGGGCCAACGTCCTGACTTTC
>TRBD2|many|TRBV2|TRBJ2-1
CASSSGTSGGDEQFF
TGTGCCAGCAGTTCCGGGACTAGCGGGGGCGATGAGCAGTTCTTC
>NA|few|TRBV5-1|TRBJ2-1
CASSDGGRSYNEQFF
TGCGCCAGCAGCGACGGGGGGCGCTCCTACAATGAGCAGTTCTTC
>NA|few|TRBV29-1|TRBJ1-1
CSVALEAEAFF
TGCAGCGTTGCTCTTGAGGCTGAAGCTTTCTTT
>NA|few|TRBV2|TRBJ1-4
CASSQGLTNEKLFF
TGTGCCAGCAGTCAGGGTTTAACTAATGAAAAACTGTTTTTT
>TRBD1|few|TRBV6-6|TRBJ2-2
CASRNTGAGELFF
TGTGCCAGCAGGAATACAGGGGCCGGGGAGCTGTTTTTT
>NA|many|TRBV19|TRBJ2-6
CASSPHQATGANVLTF
TGTGCCAGTAGCCCGCATCAGGCAACTGGGGCCAACGTCCTGACTTTC
>NA|many|TRBV5-6|TRBJ2-7
CASSPDGRSYEQYF
TGTGCCAGCAGCCCGGACGGTCGCTCCTACGAGCAGTACTTC
>TRBD1|NA|TRBV30|TRBJ1-6
CAWRARTGENSPLHF
TGTGCCTGGAGAGCCAGGACAGGGGAGAATTCACCCCTCCACTTT
>NA|NA|TRBV21-1|TRBJ1-1
CASSKAHRAPSEAFF
TGTGCCAGCAGCAAAGCGCACAGGGCTCCTTCTGAAGCTTTCTTT
>NA|NA|TRBV18|TRBJ2-7
CASSPPGGVREQYF
TGTGCCAGCTCACCACCAGGAGGGGTACGCGAGCAGTACTTC
>TRBD2|few|TRBV5-1|TRBJ2-1
CASSTSPGRGYNEQFF
TGCGCCAGCAGCACCTCCCCAGGGAGGGGCTACAATGAGCAGTTCTTC
>NA|few|TRBV6-6|TRBJ2-6
CASSRRTASGANVLTF
TGTGCCAGCAGCCGTCGGACGGCCAGCGGGGCCAACGTCCTGACTTTC